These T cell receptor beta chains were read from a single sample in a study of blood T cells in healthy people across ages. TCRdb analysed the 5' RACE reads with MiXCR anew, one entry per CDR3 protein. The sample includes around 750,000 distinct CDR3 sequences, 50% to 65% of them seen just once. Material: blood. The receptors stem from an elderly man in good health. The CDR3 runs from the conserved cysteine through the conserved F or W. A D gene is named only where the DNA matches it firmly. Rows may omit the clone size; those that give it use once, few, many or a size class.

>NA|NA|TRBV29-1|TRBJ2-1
CSVDRLDDYNEQFF
TGCAGCGTGGACCGACTAGACGACTACAATGAGCAGTTCTTC
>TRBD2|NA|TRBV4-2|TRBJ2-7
CASTRGSGSYEQYF
TGTGCCAGCACCCGGGGTAGCGGGAGCTACGAGCAGTACTTC
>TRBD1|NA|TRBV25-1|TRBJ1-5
CASSGTGGHQPQHF
TGTGCCAGCAGCGGGACAGGGGGGCATCAGCCCCAGCATTTT
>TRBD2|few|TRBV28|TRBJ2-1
CASRITLTSTHEQFF
TGTGCCAGCAGGATTACCTTGACTAGCACCCATGAGCAGTTCTTC
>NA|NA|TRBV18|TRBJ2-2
CASSPPTGLDTGELFF
TGTGCCAGCTCACCACCAACGGGTCTGGACACCGGGGAGCTGTTTTTT
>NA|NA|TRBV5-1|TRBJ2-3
CASTGDSVDAYF
TGCGCCAGCACCGGGGACTCGGTAGACGCGTATTTT
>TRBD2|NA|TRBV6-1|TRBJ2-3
CASSSGTSGVTKHRYAYF
TGTGCCAGCAGCTCCGGGACTAGCGGGGTGACTAAGCACAGATACGCGTATTTT
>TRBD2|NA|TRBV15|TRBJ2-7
CATSPGGYNEQYF
TGTGCCACCAGCCCCGGGGGGTACAATGAGCAGTACTTC
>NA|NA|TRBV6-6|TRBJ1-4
CASSYQAPTNEKLFF
TGTGCCAGCAGTTACCAAGCTCCAACTAATGAAAAACTGTTTTTT
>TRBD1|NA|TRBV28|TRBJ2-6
CASIDRVGSGANVLTF
TGTGCCAGCATAGACAGGGTTGGGTCTGGGGCCAACGTCCTGACTTTC
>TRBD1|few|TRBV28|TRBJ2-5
CATSRGAGGWTQYF
TGTGCCACCTCCCGAGGGGCAGGGGGATGGACCCAGTACTTC
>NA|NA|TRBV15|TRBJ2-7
CATSRVGTSTYEQYF
TGTGCCACCAGCAGAGTCGGGACTTCCACCTACGAGCAGTACTTC
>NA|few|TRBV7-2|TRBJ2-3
CASSPRQTDTQYF
TGTGCCAGCAGCCCCCGCCAGACAGATACGCAGTATTTT
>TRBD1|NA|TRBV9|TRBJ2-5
CASSPGQGILETQYF
TGTGCCAGCAGCCCCGGACAGGGAATATTGGAGACCCAGTACTTC
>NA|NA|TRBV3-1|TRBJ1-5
CASSQETGSNQPQHF
TGTGCCAGCAGCCAAGAGACAGGTAGCAATCAGCCCCAGCATTTT
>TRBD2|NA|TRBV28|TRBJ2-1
CASSLWGEGRNEQFF
TGTGCCAGCAGTTTATGGGGGGAGGGACGCAATGAGCAGTTCTTC
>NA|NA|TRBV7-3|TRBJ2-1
CASSPRQNNEQFF
TGTGCCAGCAGCCCCAGACAGAACAATGAGCAGTTCTTC
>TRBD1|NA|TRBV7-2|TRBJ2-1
CASSTGGASYNEQFF
TGTGCCAGCAGTACAGGGGGCGCTTCCTACAATGAGCAGTTCTTC
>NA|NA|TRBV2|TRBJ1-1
CASSGGRTEAFF
TGTGCCAGCAGTGGAGGGCGGACTGAAGCTTTCTTT
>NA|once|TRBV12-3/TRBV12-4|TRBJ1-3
CASSPMDGTISGNTIYF
TGTGCCAGCAGTCCTATGGACGGCACGATATCTGGAAACACCATATATTTT
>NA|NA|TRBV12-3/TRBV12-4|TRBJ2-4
CASSPSRAPEIQYF
TGTGCCAGCAGCCCTTCGAGGGCTCCAGAGATCCAGTACTTC
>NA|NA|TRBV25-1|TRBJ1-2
CASAPGGTRHGYTF
TGTGCCAGCGCTCCAGGCGGGACACGCCATGGCTACACCTTC
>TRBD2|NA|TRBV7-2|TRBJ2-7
CASSLGSLAGGYEQYF
TGTGCCAGCAGCTTAGGGTCCCTAGCGGGGGGCTACGAGCAGTACTTC
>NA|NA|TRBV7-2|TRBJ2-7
CASSYRERDPYEQYF
TGTGCCAGCAGCTACAGGGAGCGGGACCCCTACGAGCAGTACTTC
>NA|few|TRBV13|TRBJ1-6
CASSPRDGRSSLHF
TGTGCCAGCAGCCCCCGGGACGGACGGTCTTCCCTCCACTTT
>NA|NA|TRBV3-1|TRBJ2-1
CASSHPGTFLWNEQFF
TGTGCCAGCAGCCACCCCGGGACGTTCCTCTGGAATGAGCAGTTCTTC
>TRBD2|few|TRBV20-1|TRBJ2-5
CSASGLAGETQYF
TGCAGTGCCTCCGGACTAGCGGGGGAGACCCAGTACTTC
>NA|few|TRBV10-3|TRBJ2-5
CAISDGVATGTQYF
TGTGCCATCAGTGATGGTGTGGCGACGGGGACCCAGTACTTC
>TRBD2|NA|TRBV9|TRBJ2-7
CASSDSGLAVNEQYF
TGTGCCAGCAGCGACTCGGGACTAGCGGTTAACGAGCAGTACTTC
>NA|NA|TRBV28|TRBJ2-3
CASREVADTQYF
TGTGCCAGCAGGGAAGTCGCAGATACGCAGTATTTT
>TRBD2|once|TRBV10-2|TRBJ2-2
CASSLLAGGPISNTGELFF
TGCGCCAGCAGCCTTCTAGCGGGAGGGCCCATCTCGAACACCGGGGAACTGTTTTTT